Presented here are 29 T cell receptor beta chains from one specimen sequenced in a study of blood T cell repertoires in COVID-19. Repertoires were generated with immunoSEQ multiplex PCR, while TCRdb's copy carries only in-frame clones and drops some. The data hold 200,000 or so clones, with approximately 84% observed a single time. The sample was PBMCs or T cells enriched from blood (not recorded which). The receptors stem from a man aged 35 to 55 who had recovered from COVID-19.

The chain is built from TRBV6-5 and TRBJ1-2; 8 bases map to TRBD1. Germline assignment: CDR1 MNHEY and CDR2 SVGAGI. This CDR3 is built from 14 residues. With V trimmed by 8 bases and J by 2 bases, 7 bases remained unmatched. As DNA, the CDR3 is TGTGCCAGCGCCAACGGACAGGGAAACTATGGCTACACCTTC. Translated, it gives CASANGQGNYGYTF.

CDR3 sequence (DNA): TGTGCCAGCAGCAAAGCATCGGAGGGCAGGTCTCCGGGGTTTGAAAAACTGTTTTTT. It translates to CASSKASEGRSPGFEKLFF. The chain employs TRBV21-1 and TRBJ1-4. TRBV21-1 is annotated as a pseudogene. The CDR3 covers 19 residues.

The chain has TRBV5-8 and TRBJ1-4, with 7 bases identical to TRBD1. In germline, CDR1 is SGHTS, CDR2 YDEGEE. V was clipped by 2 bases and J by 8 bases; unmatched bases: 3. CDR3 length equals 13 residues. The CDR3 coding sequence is TGTGCCAGCAGCTTTGGACAGGACGAAAAACTGTTTTTT. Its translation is CASSFGQDEKLFF.

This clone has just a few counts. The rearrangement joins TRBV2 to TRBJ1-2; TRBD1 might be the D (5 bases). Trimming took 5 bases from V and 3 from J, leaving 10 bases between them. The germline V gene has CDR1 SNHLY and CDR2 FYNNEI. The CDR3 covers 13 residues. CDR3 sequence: CASSRQGDYGYTF. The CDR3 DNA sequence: TGTGCCAGCAGTCGGCAGGGTGACTATGGCTACACCTTC.

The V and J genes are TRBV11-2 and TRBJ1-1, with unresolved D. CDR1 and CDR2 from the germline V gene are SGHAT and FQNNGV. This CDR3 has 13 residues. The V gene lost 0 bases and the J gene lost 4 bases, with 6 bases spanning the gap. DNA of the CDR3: TGTGCCAGCAGCTTAGAGGCCGCCACTGAAGCTTTCTTT. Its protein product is CASSLEAATEAFF.

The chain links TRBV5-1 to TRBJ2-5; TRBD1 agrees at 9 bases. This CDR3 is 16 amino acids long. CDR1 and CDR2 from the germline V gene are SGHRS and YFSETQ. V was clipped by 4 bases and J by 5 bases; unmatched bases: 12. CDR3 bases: TGCGCCAGCAGCCCACCGTCGGGACAGGGTGTGGAGACCCAGTACTTC. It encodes CASSPPSGQGVETQYF.

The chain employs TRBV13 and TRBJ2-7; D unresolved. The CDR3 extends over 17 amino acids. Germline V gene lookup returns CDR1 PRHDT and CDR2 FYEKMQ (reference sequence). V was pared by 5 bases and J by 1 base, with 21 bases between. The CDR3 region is CASSPLSSRPHSYEQYF. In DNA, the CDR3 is TGTGCCAGCAGCCCACTAAGTTCCCGCCCCCATTCCTACGAGCAGTACTTC.

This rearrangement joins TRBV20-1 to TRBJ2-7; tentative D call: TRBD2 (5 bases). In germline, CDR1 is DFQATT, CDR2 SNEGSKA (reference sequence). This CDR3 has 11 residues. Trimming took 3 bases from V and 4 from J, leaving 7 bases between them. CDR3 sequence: CSARDLYEQYF. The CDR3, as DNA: TGCAGTGCTAGGGACTTGTACGAGCAGTACTTC.

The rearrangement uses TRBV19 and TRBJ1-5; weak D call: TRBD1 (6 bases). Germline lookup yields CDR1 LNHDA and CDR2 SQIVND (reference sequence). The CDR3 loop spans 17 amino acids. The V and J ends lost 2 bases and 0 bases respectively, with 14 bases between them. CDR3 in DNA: TGTGCCAGTAGTATATTAGGGGGGGCTTATAGCAATCAGCCCCAGCATTTT. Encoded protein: CASSILGGAYSNQPQHF.

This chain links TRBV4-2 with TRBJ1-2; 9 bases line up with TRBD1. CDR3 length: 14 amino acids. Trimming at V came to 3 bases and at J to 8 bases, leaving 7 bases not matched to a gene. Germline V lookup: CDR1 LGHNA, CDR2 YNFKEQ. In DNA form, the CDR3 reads TGTGCCAGCAGCCACTGGGGACAGGGTAGGGGCTACACCTTC. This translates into CASSHWGQGRGYTF.

The DNA of the CDR3 is TGTGCCAGCTCACTGGACAGTACCTACGAGCAGTACTTC. Translated, it gives CASSLDSTYEQYF. This sequence joins TRBV18 and TRBJ2-7, with D possibly being TRBD1 (6 bases). Trimming took off 4 bases at V and 2 bases at J, with 9 bases between the two ends. The CDR3 extends over 13 amino acids. The V gene's germline CDR1 is KGHSH and CDR2 LQKENI.

The CDR3 is CASSQEPSGGARDEQFF. CDR3 nucleotides: TGTGCCAGCAGCCAAGAACCTAGCGGGGGGGCTAGGGATGAGCAGTTCTTC. The gene calls are TRBV3-1 (or the pseudogene TRBV3-2) and TRBJ2-1, with 12 bases lining up with TRBD2. This CDR3 comprises 17 residues. The V and J ends lost 0 bases and 8 bases, in that order; junction bases with no gene match: 8. Germline V CDR1 and CDR2: LGHDT, YNNKEL (reference sequence).

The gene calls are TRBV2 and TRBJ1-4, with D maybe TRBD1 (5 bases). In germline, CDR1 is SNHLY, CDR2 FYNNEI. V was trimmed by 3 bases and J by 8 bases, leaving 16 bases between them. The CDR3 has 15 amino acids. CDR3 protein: CASSETRPGEEKLFF. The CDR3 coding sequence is TGTGCCAGCAGTGAGACGAGACCGGGGGAGGAAAAACTGTTTTTT.

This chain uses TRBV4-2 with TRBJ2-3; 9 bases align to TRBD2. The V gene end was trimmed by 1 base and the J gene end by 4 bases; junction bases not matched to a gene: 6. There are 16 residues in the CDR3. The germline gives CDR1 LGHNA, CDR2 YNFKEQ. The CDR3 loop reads CASSQGGGGAADTQYF. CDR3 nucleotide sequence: TGTGCCAGCAGCCAAGGTGGCGGGGGGGCAGCAGATACGCAGTATTTT.

This CDR3 is CASSDIGETRETQYF. In DNA form, the CDR3 reads TGTGCCAGCAGTGATATAGGGGAGACTAGGGAGACCCAGTACTTC. The chain employs TRBV2 and TRBJ2-5; possible D gene TRBD2, 6 bases. V lost 3 bases and J 5 bases, leaving 16 bases between the germline ends. The CDR3 runs 15 residues. Per the germline V gene, CDR1 is SNHLY and CDR2 is FYNNEI.

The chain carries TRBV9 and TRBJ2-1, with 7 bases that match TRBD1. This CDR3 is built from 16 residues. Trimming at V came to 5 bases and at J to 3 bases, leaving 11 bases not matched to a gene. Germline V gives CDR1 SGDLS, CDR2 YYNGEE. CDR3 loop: CASSRVGTANYNEQFF. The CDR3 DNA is TGTGCCAGCAGTCGTGTCGGGACAGCGAACTACAATGAGCAGTTCTTC.

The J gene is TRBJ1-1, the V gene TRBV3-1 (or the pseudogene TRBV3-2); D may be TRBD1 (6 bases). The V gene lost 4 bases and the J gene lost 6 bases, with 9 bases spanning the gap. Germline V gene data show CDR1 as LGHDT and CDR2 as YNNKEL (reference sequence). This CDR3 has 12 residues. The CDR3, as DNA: TGTGCCAGCAGCCCGGGGGGGCCTGAAGCTTTCTTT. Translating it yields CASSPGGPEAFF.

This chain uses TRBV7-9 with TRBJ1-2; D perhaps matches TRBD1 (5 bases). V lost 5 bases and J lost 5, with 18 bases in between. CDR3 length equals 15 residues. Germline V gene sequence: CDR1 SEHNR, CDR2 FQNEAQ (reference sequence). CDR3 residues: CASSRGVLGSYGYTF. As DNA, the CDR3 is TGTGCCAGCAGCCGGGGGGTATTGGGGTCTTATGGCTACACCTTC.

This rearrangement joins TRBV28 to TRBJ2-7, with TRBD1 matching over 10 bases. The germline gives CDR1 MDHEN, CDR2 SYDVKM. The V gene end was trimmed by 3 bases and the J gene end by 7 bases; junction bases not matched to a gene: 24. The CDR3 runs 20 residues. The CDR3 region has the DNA TGTGCCAGCAGTTTTCCGACCGACAGGGGGCAGGATAAGTCAACATGGGAGCAGTACTTC. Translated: CASSFPTDRGQDKSTWEQYF. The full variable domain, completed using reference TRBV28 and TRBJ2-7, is DVKVTQSSRYLVKRTGEKVFLECVQDMDHENMFWYRQDPGLGLRLIYFSYDVKMKEKGDIPEGYSVSREKKERFSLILESASTNQTSMYLCASSFPTDRGQDKSTWEQYFGPGTRLTVT.

CDR3 DNA: TGTGCCAGCAACAAACAGGGGATTAGCTACGAGCAGTACTTC. It encodes CASNKQGISYEQYF. This chain joins TRBV28 and TRBJ2-7, with 7 bases identical to TRBD1. Germline loops: CDR1 MDHEN, CDR2 SYDVKM. The V segment lost 7 bases and the J segment 3 bases; nucleotides outside the gene matches: 9. The CDR3 contains 14 residues. Complete variable domain (other parts from reference TRBV28 and TRBJ2-7): DVKVTQSSRYLVKRTGEKVFLECVQDMDHENMFWYRQDPGLGLRLIYFSYDVKMKEKGDIPEGYSVSREKKERFSLILESASTNQTSMYLCASNKQGISYEQYFGPGTRLTVT.

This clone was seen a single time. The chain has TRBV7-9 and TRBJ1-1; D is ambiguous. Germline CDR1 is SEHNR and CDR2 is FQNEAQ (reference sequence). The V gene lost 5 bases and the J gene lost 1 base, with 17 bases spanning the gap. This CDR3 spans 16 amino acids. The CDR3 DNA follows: TGTGCCAGCAGCCCGTGGACGGAGGGTGGGAACACTGAAGCTTTCTTT. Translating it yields CASSPWTEGGNTEAFF.

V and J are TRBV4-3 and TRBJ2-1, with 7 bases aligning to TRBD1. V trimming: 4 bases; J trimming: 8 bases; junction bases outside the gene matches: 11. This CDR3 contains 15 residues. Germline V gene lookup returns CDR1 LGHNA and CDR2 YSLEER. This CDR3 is CASSPFPDRADEQFF. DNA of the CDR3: TGCGCCAGCAGCCCGTTTCCCGACAGGGCGGATGAGCAGTTCTTC.

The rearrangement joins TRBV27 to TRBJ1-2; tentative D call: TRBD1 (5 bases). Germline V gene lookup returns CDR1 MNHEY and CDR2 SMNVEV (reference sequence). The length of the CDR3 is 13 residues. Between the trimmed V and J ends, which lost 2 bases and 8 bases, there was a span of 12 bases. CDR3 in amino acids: CASSLRGNGGYTF. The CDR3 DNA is TGTGCCAGCAGTTTACGGGGGAACGGCGGCTACACCTTC.

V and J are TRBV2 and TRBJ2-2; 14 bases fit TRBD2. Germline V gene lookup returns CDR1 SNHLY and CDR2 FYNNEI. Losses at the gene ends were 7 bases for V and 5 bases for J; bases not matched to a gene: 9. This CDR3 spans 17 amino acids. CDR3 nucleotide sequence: TGTGCCAGCACCCCGACTAGCGGGGGGGCTGTGACCGGGGAGCTGTTTTTT. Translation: CASTPTSGGAVTGELFF.

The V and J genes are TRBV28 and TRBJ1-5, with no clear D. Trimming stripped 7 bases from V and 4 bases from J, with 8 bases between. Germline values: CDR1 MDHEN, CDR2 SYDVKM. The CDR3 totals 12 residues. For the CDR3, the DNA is TGTGCCAGCAAGACGGGAAATCAGCCCCAGCATTTT. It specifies CASKTGNQPQHF.

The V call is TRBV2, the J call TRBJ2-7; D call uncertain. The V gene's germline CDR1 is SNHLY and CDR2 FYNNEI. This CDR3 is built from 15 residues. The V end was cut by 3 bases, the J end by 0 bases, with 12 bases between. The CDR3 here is CASSEVARSSYEQYF. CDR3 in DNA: TGTGCCAGCAGTGAGGTGGCCCGGAGCTCCTACGAGCAGTACTTC.

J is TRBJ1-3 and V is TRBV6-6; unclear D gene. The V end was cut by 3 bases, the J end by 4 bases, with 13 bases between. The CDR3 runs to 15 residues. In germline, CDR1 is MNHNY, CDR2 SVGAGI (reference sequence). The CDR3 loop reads CASSYNQATGNTIYF. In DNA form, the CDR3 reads TGTGCCAGCAGTTATAATCAGGCGACGGGAAACACCATATATTTT.

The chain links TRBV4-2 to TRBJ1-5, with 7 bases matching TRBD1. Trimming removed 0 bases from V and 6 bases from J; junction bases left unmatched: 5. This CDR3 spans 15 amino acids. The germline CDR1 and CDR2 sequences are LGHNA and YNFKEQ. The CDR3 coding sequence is TGTGCCAGCAGCCAAGATGGGGCAGGGGGTCAGCCCCAGCATTTT. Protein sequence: CASSQDGAGGQPQHF.

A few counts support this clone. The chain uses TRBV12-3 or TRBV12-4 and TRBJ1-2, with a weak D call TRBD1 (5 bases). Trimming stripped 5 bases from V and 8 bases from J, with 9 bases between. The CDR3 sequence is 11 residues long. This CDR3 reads CASSTGGGYTF. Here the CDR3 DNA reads TGTGCCAGCAGTACCGGGGGGGGCTACACCTTC.